This T cell receptor (beta chain) was found in a study of shared clonotypes between healthy human individuals. As defined, naive CD8 cells were CD45RO-negative and positively selected for CCR7, with terminally differentiated effector memory CD45RA+ cells excluded. CDR3 size: 17 residues. Looked up from germline, CDR1 is ENHRY and CDR2 is SYGVKD. Trimming removed 3 bases from V and 8 bases from J; junction bases left unmatched: 9. Sequencing was performed with immunoSEQ multiplex PCR; in TCRdb, only in-frame clones are kept and a portion is missing. This table holds about 820,000 clones, 80% to 95% found once.

The material sequenced was naive CD8+ T cells sorted from blood. The rearrangement uses TRBV10-3 and TRBJ2-1; 14 bases align to TRBD2. This receptor was taken from a man under 40 in good health. The chain's CDR3 is CAISDPGLAGGGDEQFF. CDR3 bases: TGTGCCATCAGTGACCCCGGACTAGCGGGAGGAGGCGATGAGCAGTTCTTC.